This T cell receptor beta chain was observed in a study of blood T cell repertoires in COVID-19. Study as a whole: There were acute and convalescent COVID-19 samples, and they came from the United States, Italy and Spain. T cells, B-cell-depleted T cells, or PBMCs supplied cDNA or gDNA.

Authors' processing steps: Amplified reference gene primers provided the basis for estimating nucleated cell counts. Data came from immunoSEQ multiplex PCR; TCRdb stores just in-frame clones and leaves some out. V and J calls and clone size are copied from that table; D and trimming were computed from the DNA. The profile shows about 160,000 clones, roughly 87% of them singletons. V lost 4 bases, J lost 5 bases, and 1 base stayed unmatched. The CDR3 consists of 12 residues. The germline gives CDR1 SGHDN, CDR2 FVKESK. The sample comprised peripheral blood. The chain uses TRBV14 and TRBJ1-2, with 7 positions matching TRBD1. The source of this sequence is a woman aged 60 to 75 who had recovered from COVID-19. The CDR3 DNA is TGTGCCAGCAGCCCACAGGGGTATGGCTACACCTTC. Translated, it gives CASSPQGYGYTF.